Below are 12 T cell receptor beta chains sequenced from a single sample in a study of shared clonotypes between healthy human individuals. The assay was immunoSEQ multiplex PCR, and TCRdb's table has in-frame clones only and misses some. Of some 490,000 clones detected, about 85% appear once; the ten largest clones hold 12%. Sequencing was done on a sample of PBMCs. These TCRs come from a woman between 40 and 50 years old in good health. Some clones in this sample may be carry-over from other donors' samples.

The rearrangement uses TRBV11-2 and TRBJ2-3; 11 bases fit TRBD2. The CDR3 loop spans 16 amino acids. The germline gives CDR1 SGHAT, CDR2 FQNNGV. The V segment lost 5 bases and the J segment 3 bases; nucleotides outside the gene matches: 7. CDR3: CASSGRLAGRTDTQYF. The DNA for the CDR3 is TGTGCCAGCAGCGGGAGACTAGCGGGAAGGACAGATACGCAGTATTTT.

The CDR3 sequence: CASTHRGGTNTGELFF. The CDR3 DNA is TGTGCCAGCACCCATCGAGGAGGGACGAACACCGGGGAGCTGTTTTTT. The rearrangement joins TRBV7-2 to TRBJ2-2, with D perhaps TRBD2 (6 bases). CDR1 and CDR2 (germline): SGHTA, FQGNSA. This CDR3 contains 16 residues. The V and J ends lost 7 bases and 0 bases respectively, with 15 bases between them.

The chain is built from TRBV2 and TRBJ2-7; D may be TRBD2 (5 bases). Deletions cut 4 bases from V and 3 bases from J, with 16 bases between. Germline-derived CDR1 and CDR2 are SNHLY and FYNNEI. This CDR3 spans 15 amino acids. CDR3 region: CASSVEGGYDYEQYF. In DNA form, the CDR3 reads TGTGCCAGCAGTGTAGAGGGTGGTTACGACTACGAGCAGTACTTC.

The V gene is TRBV5-5, the J gene TRBJ2-3; possible D gene TRBD1, 6 bases. TRBJ1-5 explains the end of the DNA better; the J call may be wrong. The CDR3 runs to 17 residues. Germline V gene sequence: CDR1 SGHKS, CDR2 YYEKEE (reference sequence). The CDR3 DNA follows: TGTGCCAGCAGCTTTTCCCCCGTGTGGCAGGGGTCAGATACGCAGCATTTT. Protein product: CASSFSPVWQGSDTQHF.

This clone was seen many times. Distinct nucleotide sequences in the sample also encode this CDR3. The J gene is TRBJ2-2, the V gene TRBV19, with 10 nucleotides matching TRBD2. The CDR3 spans 15 residues. V lost 2 bases to trimming and J lost 5 bases; unmatched junction nucleotides: 2. Germline CDR1 reads LNHDA; CDR2 reads SQIVND (reference sequence). The CDR3 DNA follows: TGTGCCAGTAGTATACTAGCGGGAGCAACCGGGGAGCTGTTTTTT. Its translation: CASSILAGATGELFF.

This rearrangement joins TRBV7-3 to TRBJ2-3; possibly TRBD1 for D (5 bases). CDR1 is SGHTA, CDR2 FQGTGA, per germline. This CDR3 comprises 14 residues. The V end was cut by 5 bases, the J end by 5 bases, with 14 bases between. CDR3 amino acids: CASSPPGLGDTQYF. CDR3 nucleotide sequence: TGTGCCAGCAGCCCCCCAGGGTTGGGAGATACGCAGTATTTT.

The chain links TRBV4-2 to TRBJ2-1; no clear D gene. Germline values: CDR1 LGHNA, CDR2 YNFKEQ. The CDR3 runs to 15 residues. With 1 base removed from V and 4 bases from J, the gap between germline ends came to 11 bases. The CDR3 loop reads CASSQVAQGYNEQFF. The DNA of the CDR3 is TGTGCCAGCAGCCAAGTGGCCCAAGGGTACAATGAGCAGTTCTTC.

Note on this clone: With only one base between it and a far larger clone, this is likely a read error. The CDR3 end shows no conserved phenylalanine or tryptophan, and so a read error is likely. The rearrangement joins TRBV28 to TRBJ1-2; no definite D call. The germline V gene encodes CDR1 MDHEN and CDR2 SYDVKM. V gave up 7 bases and J gave up 8 bases, with 17 bases separating them. The CDR3 has 13 residues. The CDR3 DNA reads as TGTGCCAGCAAGTTTTCCCTCCAAGGGGGCTACACCATC. Translating it yields CASKFSLQGGYTI.

Note on this clone: A clone one base away is much larger, so this may be a read error. The sample carries other DNA sequences with the same CDR3. DNA for the CDR3: TGTGCCAGCAGCGTAGAGGGGACCAGCTTTTACGAGCAGTACTTC. Its protein is CASSVEGTSFYEQYF. The rearrangement joins TRBV9 to TRBJ2-7; D possibly matches TRBD1 or TRBD2 (5 bases each). This CDR3 is 15 amino acids long. CDR1 and CDR2 from the germline V gene are SGDLS and YYNGEE. The V end was cut by 0 bases, the J end by 4 bases, with 14 bases between.

A word on this clone: The likely explanation is a read error, given a far larger clone one base away. Other nucleotide sequences from this sample produce the same CDR3. The chain employs TRBV7-2 and TRBJ1-2, with 8 bases fitting TRBD1. V was clipped by 0 bases and J by 7 bases; unmatched bases: 4. The CDR3 covers 14 residues. In germline, CDR1 is SGHTA, CDR2 FQGNSA. This CDR3 is CASSLAAGGSGYTF. The CDR3 DNA reads TGTGCCAGCAGCTTAGCGGCAGGGGGCTCTGGCTACACCTTC. Drawing the rest from reference TRBV7-2 and TRBJ1-2, the complete variable domain is GAGVSQSPSNKVTEKGKDVELRCDPISGHTALYWYRQSLGQGLEFLIYFQGNSAPDKSGLPSDRFSAERTGGSVSTLTIQRTQQEDSAVYLCASSLAAGGSGYTFGSGTRLTVV.

For this clone: Since a far larger clone is one base different, this is likely a read error. Other nucleotide sequences from this sample produce the same CDR3. The V and J genes are TRBV5-1 and TRBJ2-7; D is unresolved. This CDR3 is built from 13 residues. Germline lookup yields CDR1 SGHRS and CDR2 YFSETQ. CDR3 loop: CASSLGPHYEQYF. The CDR3 DNA is TGCGCCAGCAGCTTGGGCCCCCACTACGAACAGTACTTC.

This clone was seen more than once but under ten times. The chain joins TRBV7-9 to TRBJ2-6, with unresolved D. The CDR3 is made up of 13 amino acids. Germline-derived CDR1 and CDR2 are SEHNR and FQNEAQ (reference sequence). Trimming stripped 8 bases from V and 0 bases from J, with 5 bases between. CDR3 DNA: TGTGCCAGCCAGATCTCTGGGGCCAACGTCCTGACTTTC. Amino acids: CASQISGANVLTF.